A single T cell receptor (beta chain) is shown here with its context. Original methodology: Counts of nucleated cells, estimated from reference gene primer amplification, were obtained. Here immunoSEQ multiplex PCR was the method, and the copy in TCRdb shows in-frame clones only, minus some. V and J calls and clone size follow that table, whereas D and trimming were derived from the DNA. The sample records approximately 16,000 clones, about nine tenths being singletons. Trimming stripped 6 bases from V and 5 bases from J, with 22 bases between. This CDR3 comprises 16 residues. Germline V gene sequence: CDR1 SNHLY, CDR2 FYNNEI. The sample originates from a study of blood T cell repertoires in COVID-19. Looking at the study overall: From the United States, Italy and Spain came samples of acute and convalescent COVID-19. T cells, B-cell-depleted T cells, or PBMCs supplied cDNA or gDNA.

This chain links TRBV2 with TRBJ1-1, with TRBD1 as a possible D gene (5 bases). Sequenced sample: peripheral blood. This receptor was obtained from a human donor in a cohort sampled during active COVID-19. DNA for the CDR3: TGTGCCAGCAGGGCCGGGACTGTGGGGGTTCATACTGAAGCTTTCTTT. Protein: CASRAGTVGVHTEAFF. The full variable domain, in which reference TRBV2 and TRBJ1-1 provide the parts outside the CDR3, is EPEVTQTPSHQVTQMGQEVILRCVPISNHLYFYWYRQILGQKVEFLVSFYNNEISEKSEIFDDQFSVERPDGSNFTLKIRSTKLEDSAMYFCASRAGTVGVHTEAFFGQGTRLTVV.